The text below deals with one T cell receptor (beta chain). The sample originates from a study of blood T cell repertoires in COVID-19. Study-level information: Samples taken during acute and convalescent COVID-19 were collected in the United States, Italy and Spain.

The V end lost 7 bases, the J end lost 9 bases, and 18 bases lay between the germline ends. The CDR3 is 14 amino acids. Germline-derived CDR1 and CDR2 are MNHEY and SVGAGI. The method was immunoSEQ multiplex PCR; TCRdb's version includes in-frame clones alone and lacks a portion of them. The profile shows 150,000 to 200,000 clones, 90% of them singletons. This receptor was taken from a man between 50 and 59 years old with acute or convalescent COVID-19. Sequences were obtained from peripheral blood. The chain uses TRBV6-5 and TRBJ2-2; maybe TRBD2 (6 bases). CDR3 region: CASTRDSPSRELFF. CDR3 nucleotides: TGTGCCAGCACCAGGGACTCGCCTTCGAGGGAGCTGTTTTTT.